This TCR beta chain was retrieved from a study of T cells in Graves' hyperthyroidism and ophthalmopathy. Findings of the study overall: A model built on 13 V-J features separated ophthalmopathy from stable hyperthyroidism.

Template material for amplifying TCR beta CDR3 regions consisted of RNA transcripts. An initial round of RT-PCR targeting the TCR CDR3 relied on the HTBI primer set. TCRdb reanalysed the multiplex PCR reads using MiXCR and keeps one entry per CDR3 protein. The table records 650,000 to 850,000 distinct CDR3 sequences, 18% of them present only once. Patients were aged 18 to 65, had disease duration under 2 months, and had newly diagnosed hyperthyroidism. Each diagnosis drew on symptoms, thyroxine, TRAb, thyroid ultrasound and orbital computed tomography findings. This clonotype came up once. What it binds is unknown. Between the trimmed V and J ends, which lost 0 bases and 8 bases, there was a span of 15 bases. Germline lookup yields CDR1 MNHNY and CDR2 SVGAGI (reference sequence). The length of the CDR3 is 15 residues.

The clonotype comes from a woman aged 45-65 years with Graves' hyperthyroidism that later progressed to Graves' ophthalmopathy. This chain uses TRBV6-6 with TRBJ2-3; possibly TRBD2 for D (5 bases). The sequenced material came from blood. CDR3 amino acids: CASSYSRVEGSTQYF. The CDR3 DNA reads as TGTGCCAGCAGTTACTCGAGGGTTGAAGGGAGTACGCAGTATTTT.